Below, 20 T cell receptor beta chains from the same sample are listed, as sequenced in a study of blood T cell repertoires in COVID-19. Data came from immunoSEQ multiplex PCR; TCRdb stores just in-frame clones and leaves some out. The sample contains some 94,000 clones, 55% to 80% of which appear only once. Sequencing was carried out using peripheral blood. These receptors were collected from a woman aged 60-75 years in a cohort sampled during active or convalescent COVID-19.

The chain is built from TRBV5-1 and TRBJ2-3; TRBD2 matches 12 bases. The CDR3 extends over 17 amino acids. V was clipped by 1 base and J by 4 bases; unmatched bases: 7. Germline V gives CDR1 SGHRS, CDR2 YFSETQ. The CDR3 here is CASSLWLAGGKADTQYF. The CDR3 nucleotides are TGCGCCAGCAGCTTGTGGCTAGCGGGGGGGAAGGCAGATACGCAGTATTTT.

This clone was seen more than once but under ten times. This rearrangement joins TRBV10-1 to TRBJ2-7, with 7 bases matching TRBD1. The CDR3 is 13 amino acids. Germline CDR1 is WNHNN and CDR2 is SYGVQD (reference sequence). Trimming cost V 5 bases and J 2 bases; bases outside gene matches: 3. The CDR3 protein is CASSYGQAYEQYF. In DNA form, the CDR3 reads TGCGCCAGCAGTTATGGACAGGCCTACGAGCAGTACTTC.

The CDR3 loop reads CASSRSGQPSYEQYF. The CDR3 nucleotides are TGTGCCAGTAGTCGTAGTGGACAGCCGTCCTACGAGCAGTACTTC. The genes are TRBV19 and TRBJ2-7; a possible D gene is TRBD1 (6 bases). Germline CDR1 LNHDA, CDR2 SQIVND (reference sequence). Trimming removed 5 bases at V and 1 base at J, with 15 bases between. The CDR3 is 15 residues long.

V usage is TRBV5-4 and J usage is TRBJ2-3, with D maybe TRBD2 (7 bases). Per germline, CDR1 SGHNT and CDR2 YYREEE (reference sequence). V was cut by 2 bases and J by 2 bases, with 15 bases left in between. The CDR3 covers 16 residues. CDR3 protein: CASSFRRGALTDTQYF. CDR3 bases: TGTGCCAGCAGCTTTCGACGGGGGGCGCTCACAGATACGCAGTATTTT.

The chain uses TRBV2 and TRBJ2-7; tentatively, D is TRBD1 (6 bases). Deletions cut 6 bases from V and 3 bases from J, with 15 bases between. The CDR3 has 14 amino acids. Germline V gene sequence: CDR1 SNHLY, CDR2 FYNNEI. CDR3 in amino acids: CASRGDKGSYEQYF. CDR3 bases: TGTGCCAGCAGGGGGGACAAGGGGAGCTACGAGCAGTACTTC.

The gene calls are TRBV28 and TRBJ1-1; 9 positions agree with TRBD1. In germline, CDR1 is MDHEN, CDR2 SYDVKM. J gave up 4 bases and V 6 bases, and 0 bases lay outside the gene matches. The CDR3 contains 12 residues. This CDR3 is CASRTGGTEAFF. The CDR3, as DNA: TGTGCCAGCAGGACAGGGGGCACTGAAGCTTTCTTT.

This clone was recorded a few times. The chain recombines TRBV4-2 with TRBJ2-3; 10 positions match TRBD2. The germline gives CDR1 LGHNA, CDR2 YNFKEQ. V dropped 4 bases and J dropped 8; count of bases not matched to a gene: 9. The CDR3 has 15 residues. Here the CDR3 reads CASSLAGGGTGTQYF. The DNA for the CDR3 is TGTGCCAGCAGCCTAGCGGGGGGAGGTACGGGTACGCAGTATTTT.

The chain recombines TRBV19 with TRBJ2-7; a possible D gene is TRBD1 (5 bases). V was trimmed by 0 bases and J by 2 bases, leaving 8 bases between them. The CDR3 runs 14 residues. The V gene's germline CDR1 is LNHDA and CDR2 SQIVND (reference sequence). The CDR3 coding sequence is TGTGCCAGTAGTATAGACCCAGGGACCTACGAGCAGTACTTC. This translates into CASSIDPGTYEQYF.

This clone has a single count. The chain has TRBV2 and TRBJ2-1; TRBD2 matches 7 bases. With 4 bases clipped from V and 2 bases from J, the junction kept 5 bases outside the gene matches. The CDR3 is made up of 15 amino acids. Germline assignment: CDR1 SNHLY and CDR2 FYNNEI. In DNA, the CDR3 is TGTGCCAGCAGTGGGGCGGGGGTCACCTACAATGAGCAGTTCTTC. Translation gives CASSGAGVTYNEQFF.

V usage is TRBV4-1 and J usage is TRBJ1-2; 9 bases align to TRBD1. CDR1 and CDR2 (germline): MGHRA, YSYEKL. CDR3 length: 14 residues. With V trimmed by 4 bases and J by 2 bases, 2 bases remained unmatched. The chain's CDR3 is CASSRDRANYGYTF. Written as DNA, the CDR3 is TGCGCCAGCAGCCGGGACAGGGCGAACTATGGCTACACCTTC.

The chain employs TRBV27 and TRBJ1-2; D is uncertain. This CDR3 spans 13 amino acids. The ends were cut back, 1 base at V and 5 bases at J, with 8 bases in the middle. Germline V gene data show CDR1 as MNHEY and CDR2 as SMNVEV (reference sequence). The CDR3 region is CASSLFGEYGYTF. CDR3 nucleotide sequence: TGTGCCAGCAGTTTATTCGGGGAGTATGGCTACACCTTC.

The chain links TRBV5-4 to TRBJ1-5, with D maybe TRBD1 (5 bases). V was shortened by 2 bases and J by 4 bases, with 10 bases between the two germline ends. This CDR3 is 14 amino acids long. Germline CDR1 is SGHNT and CDR2 is YYREEE (reference sequence). The CDR3 DNA is TGTGCCAGCAGCTTATCGGGGGTGAATCAGCCCCAGCATTTT. It yields the protein CASSLSGVNQPQHF. The complete variable domain, with remaining parts taken from reference TRBV5-4 and TRBJ1-5, reads ETGVTQSPTHLIKTRGQQVTLRCSSQSGHNTVSWYQQALGQGPQFIFQYYREEENGRGNFPPRFSGLQFPNYSSELNVNALELDDSALYLCASSLSGVNQPQHFGDGTRLSIL.

The chain combines TRBV5-1 with TRBJ2-2; 9 bases line up with TRBD2. This CDR3 contains 15 residues. Per the germline V gene, CDR1 is SGHRS and CDR2 is YFSETQ. The junction had 8 bases not matched to a gene; V was cut back by 5 bases and J by 6 bases. CDR3 nucleotide sequence: TGCGCCAGCAGATTAGCGGGGGATATCTCCGGGGAGCTGTTTTTT. It is translated as CASRLAGDISGELFF.

The chain is built from TRBV12-5 and TRBJ1-4, with D perhaps matching TRBD1 (6 bases). CDR1 and CDR2 (germline): LGHNT, FRNRAP. This CDR3 is 14 amino acids long. V was shortened by 7 bases and J by 7 bases, with 16 bases between the two germline ends. The CDR3 DNA follows: TGTGCTAGTGCCGAGACAGGTGGATTTGAAAAACTGTTTTTT. Amino acid sequence: CASAETGGFEKLFF.

CDR3 sequence: CASSLDPGGQDDEQFF. CDR3 in DNA: TGTGCCAGCAGCTTAGACCCGGGGGGGCAGGATGATGAGCAGTTCTTC. This chain joins TRBV7-6 and TRBJ2-1, with 8 bases fitting TRBD2. This CDR3 is 16 amino acids long. V dropped 1 base and J dropped 8; count of bases not matched to a gene: 10. The germline CDR1 and CDR2 sequences are SGHVS and FNYEAQ.

The chain's CDR3 is CASSLGGVGETQYF. The CDR3 nucleotides read TGTGCCAGCAGCTTGGGGGGGGTGGGGGAGACCCAGTACTTC. The genes are TRBV5-4 and TRBJ2-5, with D possibly being TRBD2 (6 bases). Germline V lookup: CDR1 SGHNT, CDR2 YYREEE (reference sequence). The length of the CDR3 is 14 residues. Trimming removed 0 bases at V and 5 bases at J, with 11 bases between.

The V gene is TRBV6-5, the J gene TRBJ2-7, with D possibly matching TRBD1 (5 bases). The V end lost 7 bases, the J end lost 4 bases, and 11 bases lay between the germline ends. The CDR3 extends over 12 amino acids. Germline V lookup: CDR1 MNHEY, CDR2 SVGAGI. In DNA, the CDR3 is TGTGCCAGCATGTATAGGGGATACGAGCAGTACTTC. It translates to CASMYRGYEQYF.

The chain joins TRBV2 to TRBJ1-1, with TRBD1 as a possible D gene (5 bases). V lost 1 base and J lost 6, with 15 bases in between. Germline V CDR1 and CDR2: SNHLY, FYNNEI. The length of the CDR3 is 15 residues. CDR3: CASSEEMTRVPEAFF. The CDR3 DNA reads TGTGCCAGCAGTGAAGAGATGACCAGGGTCCCTGAAGCTTTCTTT.

J is TRBJ2-7 and V is TRBV29-1; 9 nucleotides match TRBD1. There are 14 residues in the CDR3. V dropped 3 bases and J dropped 4; count of bases not matched to a gene: 7. Germline loops: CDR1 SQVTM, CDR2 ANQGSEA. The CDR3, as DNA: TGCAGCGTTGATGGGGACAGGGTTGGTTACGAGCAGTACTTC. Amino acid sequence: CSVDGDRVGYEQYF.

CDR3 nucleotide sequence: TGCGCCAGCAGCTCGGGACAGGGTCGGACTGAAGCTTTCTTT. This sequence encodes CASSSGQGRTEAFF. The chain couples TRBV5-1 to TRBJ1-1, with TRBD1 matching over 9 bases. The CDR3 sequence is 14 residues long. Germline CDR1 reads SGHRS; CDR2 reads YFSETQ. V was clipped by 3 bases and J by 5 bases; unmatched bases: 5.